Sequencing of this TCR beta chain was carried out in a study of T cell responses to AZD1222 COVID-19 vaccine. Data came from immunoSEQ multiplex PCR; TCRdb stores just in-frame clones and leaves some out. Among about 150,000 clones listed, 90% to 95% were seen once. Pooled together were second doses at about 4 or about 12 weeks. Study-wide findings and caveats: Along spike, vaccine-associated CD4 TCRs were found throughout, with dominance at 160-218 and 743-854. Sampling that yielded the repertoires occurred only after the peak T cell response. Only a handful of people who got AZD1222 tested seropositive at baseline.

Turning to this clone: The antigen is unknown.

The V gene's germline CDR1 is SGHRS and CDR2 YFSETQ. CDR3 size: 14 residues. Losses at the gene ends were 4 bases for V and 9 bases for J; bases not matched to a gene: 7. This receptor was obtained from an adult who received the AZD1222 COVID-19 vaccine. The sequencing used peripheral blood, collected 28 days after the second AZD1222 dose. V and J are TRBV5-1 and TRBJ1-4; 9 nucleotides line up with TRBD1. The DNA of the CDR3 is TGCGCCAGCAGCACAGGGGGCTCGGGAAAAAAACTGTTTTTT. It encodes CASSTGGSGKKLFF.